This T cell receptor (beta chain) was recovered during a study of T cell responses to AZD1222 COVID-19 vaccine (dated by TCRdb to 2020 to 2022). With respect to the entire study: TCR sequencing was performed for more than 230 trial participants, of whom about 200 were given two doses of AZD1222 and 26 were given two doses of MenACWY control vaccine. Trial participants were enrolled into age subgroups of 18-55, 56-69 and 70-plus years, which contained around 150, 29 and 61 TCR-sequenced participants, respectively.

The CDR3 regions of human TCRbeta chains were subjected to immunosequencing. The authors' pipeline ran thus. Repertoire TCRs were checked for matches against a reference library of SARS-CoV-2-specific TCRs that had been generated using the MIRA antigen-specificity platform. Breadth was defined as the fraction of unique TCRs that were SARS-CoV-2-associated, and depth was defined as the fraction of total T cells that were SARS-CoV-2-associated. Using the MIRA data, each spike-specific TCR was mapped to the spike region that the TCR reacts to and placed in a CD4 or CD8 class. Log10-transformed breadth and depth values were compared by one-way ANOVA with Sidak's multiple comparisons tests. Sourced from immuneACCESS, this table was stored by TCRdb with only in-frame sequences that have V and J called. A share of the clones is absent; for the studies checked, an unresolved V gene accounts for under half, and the remainder has no known explanation. V and J calls and clone size are as listed in that table; D and trimming were resolved from the DNA. Here the sample has 75,000 to 90,000 clones; 80% to 90% occur a single time. The ten largest clones take up approximately 3.6% of the sample.

What the authors observed across the whole study: Participants were mostly white British and included more females than males, and it was suggested by the authors that clonal diversity may have been underestimated. In the small 56-69-year group, the increase in depth fell short of significance, most likely because of low power. Because no samples from the day 14 peak response were available, repertoires could be characterized only after the peak T cell response. CD4 TCRs associated with the vaccine covered the entire spike protein, and the dominant responses were in regions 160-218 and 743-854. Reportedly, almost half of the unique spike-specific TCRs recognized epitopes lying outside the regions that are mutated in the B.1.351 and B.1.1.7 variants. Only a handful of AZD1222 recipients were SARS-CoV-2 seropositive at baseline, limiting conclusions about previously exposed vaccinees. Spike-specific TCR breadth and depth rose significantly after two AZD1222 doses compared with day 0 and with MenACWY recipients.

The time point label for this specimen denotes: about 28 days (+/-7) after the second vaccine dose. AZD1222 recipients given second doses at about 4 weeks or at about 12 weeks were pooled, since spike-specific TCR depth and breadth were not found to differ between the two schedules. Vaccinee samples were obtained from the UK trials COV001 and COV002, which included a single-blind randomized controlled phase 2/3 trial of AZD1222 (ChAdOx1 nCoV-19) in healthy adults. For TCRbeta chain sequencing, PBMC samples from trial participants were taken at day 0 and at day 28 after the second dose. The CDR3 covers 17 residues, taking in both the cysteine and the phenylalanine. Of the read, only the CDR3 DNA is kept; its 51 bases are in frame from base 1. From V the trimming removes 1 base and from J it removes 5 bases, while the gene matches leave 5 bases of the junction unaccounted for. CDR1 and CDR2, looked up from the germline V gene (reference sequence), are SEHNR and FQNEAQ.

Concerning this clone: Its target antigen remains unknown. No quality values exist for individual bases; no much larger clone is one base distant.

The specimen was peripheral blood, collected 28 days after the second AZD1222 dose. The chain is encoded by TRBV7-9 joined to TRBJ2-1; a stretch of 13 junction bases matches TRBD2. This sequence originates from an adult who received the AZD1222 COVID-19 vaccine. The CDR3 reads CASSLGRGTSGNNEQFF. Here is the DNA: TGTGCCAGCAGCTTAGGGAGGGGGACTAGCGGGAACAATGAGCAGTTCTTC.